Following are 15 T cell receptor beta chains from one sample sequenced in a study of cytomegalovirus exposure and HLA in healthy donors. With 60 Vbeta and 13 Jbeta primers, the PCR was carried out. Assay: immunoSEQ multiplex PCR; the TCRdb copy retains only in-frame clones and omits some. Of 160,000 or so clones in the sample, around 72% were seen once. Sequencing was performed on PBMCs. The receptors stem from a woman aged 40 to 50 in good health and CMV-seropositive.

This rearrangement joins TRBV29-1 to TRBJ1-1; TRBD1 might be the D (5 bases). V lost 7 bases, J lost 4 bases, and 22 bases lay in between. Germline CDR1 reads SQVTM; CDR2 reads ANQGSEA. The length of the CDR3 is 15 residues. CDR3 sequence: CSADPGMTGGTEAFF. CDR3 nucleotides: TGCAGCGCCGACCCAGGGATGACGGGAGGCACTGAAGCTTTCTTT.

The CDR3 DNA reads as TGTGCCAGCAGCTTCGACTCCGGTGGGGCGGAGACCCAGTACTTC. This encodes CASSFDSGGAETQYF. The V gene is TRBV7-3, the J gene TRBJ2-5, with D possibly TRBD1 on 5 matching bases. Trimming stripped 3 bases from V and 5 bases from J, with 16 bases between. Germline-derived CDR1 and CDR2 are SGHTA and FQGTGA. The CDR3 spans 15 residues.

This clone was seen more than once but under ten times. The chain carries TRBV7-9 and TRBJ1-1, with TRBD1 matching over 7 bases. V dropped 5 bases and J dropped 1; count of bases not matched to a gene: 4. The CDR3 totals 14 residues. The germline V gene has CDR1 SEHNR and CDR2 FQNEAQ (reference sequence). Here the CDR3 reads CASSLGGANTEAFF. The CDR3 nucleotides are TGTGCCAGCAGCCTAGGGGGCGCGAACACTGAAGCTTTCTTT.

The CDR3 region is CASRDRGMSTEAFF. The CDR3, as DNA: TGTGCCTCCCGGGACAGGGGGATGAGCACTGAAGCTTTCTTT. The chain employs TRBV6-1 and TRBJ1-1; TRBD1 aligns across 11 bases. Per the germline V gene, CDR1 is MNHNS and CDR2 is SASEGT. V was clipped by 11 bases and J by 4 bases; unmatched bases: 9. The CDR3 covers 14 residues.

The genes are TRBV11-2 and TRBJ2-2; TRBD1 might be the D (5 bases). The CDR3 consists of 15 residues. Per the germline V gene, CDR1 is SGHAT and CDR2 is FQNNGV. V was trimmed by 4 bases and J by 5 bases, leaving 14 bases between them. The CDR3: CASSSIGAITGELFF. The DNA for the CDR3 is TGTGCCAGCAGCTCCATTGGGGCCATTACCGGGGAGCTGTTTTTT.

This rearrangement joins TRBV9 to TRBJ2-3, with TRBD2 identical over 12 bases. V dropped 0 bases and J dropped 3; count of bases not matched to a gene: 2. This CDR3 is built from 16 residues. In germline, CDR1 is SGDLS, CDR2 YYNGEE. CDR3 loop: CASSVELAGGTDTQYF. In nucleotides, the CDR3 is TGTGCCAGCAGCGTAGAACTAGCGGGGGGAACAGATACGCAGTATTTT.

This chain uses TRBV30 with TRBJ1-2; D possibly corresponds to TRBD1 (5 bases). Germline V CDR1 and CDR2: GTSNPN, SVGIG (reference sequence). V lost 6 bases to trimming and J lost 8 bases, with 10 bases between them. This CDR3 is 10 amino acids long. CDR3 in amino acids: CACQGLGYTF. As DNA, the CDR3 is TGTGCCTGTCAGGGATTGGGCTACACCTTC.

J is TRBJ2-6 and V is TRBV27; D call uncertain. Trimming stripped 0 bases from V and 0 bases from J, with 9 bases between. This CDR3 region has 17 residues. Germline CDR1 and CDR2: MNHEY and SMNVEV (reference sequence). CDR3 nucleotide sequence: TGTGCCAGCAGTTTATCGTCGGGTAGCTCTGGGGCCAACGTCCTGACTTTC. Amino acid sequence: CASSLSSGSSGANVLTF. The complete variable domain, with remaining parts taken from reference TRBV27 and TRBJ2-6, reads EAQVTQNPRYLITVTGKKLTVTCSQNMNHEYMSWYRQDPGLGLRQIYYSMNVEVTDKGDVPEGYKVSRKEKRNFPLILESPSPNQTSLYFCASSLSSGSSGANVLTFGAGSRLTVL.

V is TRBV7-6 and J is TRBJ2-5, with a tentative D call TRBD1 (6 bases). Germline CDR1 and CDR2: SGHVS and FNYEAQ. V lost 4 bases and J 2 bases, leaving 20 bases between the germline ends. The CDR3 totals 17 residues. DNA of the CDR3: TGTGCCAGCAGCTCCCATTGGGGGCAGGGAGTGCAAGAGACCCAGTACTTC. Translating gives CASSSHWGQGVQETQYF.

This clone was observed a few times. The V call is TRBV5-8, the J call TRBJ2-5, with no clear D. The last part of the DNA fits TRBJ2-7 better; the J call may be wrong. The CDR3 runs 14 residues. The V gene's germline CDR1 is SGHTS and CDR2 YDEGEE. In nucleotides, the CDR3 is TGTGCCAGCAGCTTCCTTTCCTCGCCTTACGAGCAGTACTTC. Residues: CASSFLSSPYEQYF.

The chain has TRBV6-5 and TRBJ2-1, with 8 bases aligning to TRBD2. Germline-derived CDR1 and CDR2 are MNHEY and SVGAGI. The V and J ends lost 6 bases and 9 bases, in that order; junction bases with no gene match: 13. The CDR3 is made up of 15 amino acids. DNA for the CDR3: TGTGCCAGCAGCCCTGACCGGGGGGGCCACGGTGAGCAGTTCTTC. This encodes CASSPDRGGHGEQFF.

This clone appeared a single time. The rearrangement links TRBV7-9 to TRBJ2-5; 9 bases fit TRBD2. V dropped 3 bases and J dropped 5; count of bases not matched to a gene: 7. The CDR3 is made up of 15 amino acids. Looked up from germline, CDR1 is SEHNR and CDR2 is FQNEAQ (reference sequence). CDR3 protein: CASSLGASGAETQYF. The CDR3 DNA follows: TGTGCCAGCAGCTTGGGGGCTAGCGGGGCGGAGACCCAGTACTTC.

DNA for the CDR3: TGTGCCAGCAGCTTGTATGGGACAGGGGGGCATGAGCAGTTCTTC. The encoded protein is CASSLYGTGGHEQFF. The gene calls are TRBV5-6 and TRBJ2-1; 11 nucleotides match TRBD1. Germline V gene sequence: CDR1 SGHDT, CDR2 YYEEEE. V gave up 1 base and J gave up 8 bases; unmatched junction bases: 5. The CDR3 has 15 residues.

This clone was observed a few times. The chain employs TRBV11-3 and TRBJ1-6; D is perhaps TRBD1 (6 bases). V was cut by 5 bases and J by 9 bases, with 11 bases left in between. The length of the CDR3 is 13 residues. Germline V lookup: CDR1 SGHNT, CDR2 YENEEA. CDR3 in amino acids: CASSRDMVSPLHF. The CDR3 DNA reads TGTGCCAGCAGCCGGGACATGGTTTCACCCCTCCACTTT.

The chain employs TRBV30 and TRBJ1-6; possibly TRBD1 for D (5 bases). Between the trimmed V and J ends, which lost 3 bases and 9 bases, there was a span of 18 bases. Germline CDR1 and CDR2: GTSNPN and SVGIG (reference sequence). The CDR3 contains 15 residues. The CDR3, as DNA: TGTGCCTGGAGGCCTCGTGGGGGGACGATTTCACCCCTCCACTTT. Translating gives CAWRPRGGTISPLHF.